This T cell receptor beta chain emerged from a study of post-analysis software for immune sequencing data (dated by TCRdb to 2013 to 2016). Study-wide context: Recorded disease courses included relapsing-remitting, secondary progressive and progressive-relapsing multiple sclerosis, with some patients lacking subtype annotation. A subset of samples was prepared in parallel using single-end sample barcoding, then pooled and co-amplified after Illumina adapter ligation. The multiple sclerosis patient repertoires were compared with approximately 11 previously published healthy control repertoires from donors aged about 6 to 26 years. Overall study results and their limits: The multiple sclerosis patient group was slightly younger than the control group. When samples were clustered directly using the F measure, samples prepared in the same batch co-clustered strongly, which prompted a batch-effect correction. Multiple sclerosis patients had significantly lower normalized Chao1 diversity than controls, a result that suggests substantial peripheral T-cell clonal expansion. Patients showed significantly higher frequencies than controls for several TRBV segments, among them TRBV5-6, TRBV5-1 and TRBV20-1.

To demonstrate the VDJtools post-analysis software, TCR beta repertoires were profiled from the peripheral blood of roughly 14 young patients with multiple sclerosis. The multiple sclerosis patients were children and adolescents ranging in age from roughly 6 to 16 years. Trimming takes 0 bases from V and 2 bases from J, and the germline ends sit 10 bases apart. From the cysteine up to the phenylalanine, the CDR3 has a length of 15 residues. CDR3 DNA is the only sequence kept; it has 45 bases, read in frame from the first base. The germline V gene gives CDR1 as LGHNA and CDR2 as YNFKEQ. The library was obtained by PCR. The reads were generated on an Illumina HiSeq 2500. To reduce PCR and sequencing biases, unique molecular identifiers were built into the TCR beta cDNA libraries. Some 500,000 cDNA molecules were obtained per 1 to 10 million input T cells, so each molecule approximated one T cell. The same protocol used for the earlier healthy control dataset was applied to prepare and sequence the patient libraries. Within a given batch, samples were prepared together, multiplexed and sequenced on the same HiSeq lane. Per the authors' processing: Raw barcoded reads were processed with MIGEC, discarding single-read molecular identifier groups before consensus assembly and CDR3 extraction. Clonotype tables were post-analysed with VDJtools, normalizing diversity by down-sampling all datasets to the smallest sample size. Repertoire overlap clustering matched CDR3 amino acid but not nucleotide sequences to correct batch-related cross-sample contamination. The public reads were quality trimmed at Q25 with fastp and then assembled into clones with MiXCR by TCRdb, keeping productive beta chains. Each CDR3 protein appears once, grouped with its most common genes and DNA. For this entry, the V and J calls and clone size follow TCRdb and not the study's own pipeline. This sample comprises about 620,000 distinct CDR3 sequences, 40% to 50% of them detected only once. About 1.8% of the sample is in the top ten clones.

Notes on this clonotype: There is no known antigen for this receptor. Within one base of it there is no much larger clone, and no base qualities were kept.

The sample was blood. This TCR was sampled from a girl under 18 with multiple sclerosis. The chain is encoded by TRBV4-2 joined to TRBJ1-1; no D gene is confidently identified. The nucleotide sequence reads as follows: TGTGCCAGCAGCCAAGAAACCCGGGTTAACACTGAAGCTTTCTTT. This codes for CASSQETRVNTEAFF.